This T cell receptor beta chain comes out of a study of OX40 agonist ivuxolimab in advanced cancers. The overall study: Participants, 82.7% male, averaged about 59 years of age, ranging from roughly 23 to 80. Treatment received earlier with anti-PD-1, anti-PD-L1 or anti-CTLA-4 agents was allowed, and 40% had some. Two cutaneous melanoma patients and one hepatocellular carcinoma patient, three in all, had partial responses.

Study-level results: Among the least clonally expanded were partial responders at 0.1-3.0 mg/kg.

The CDR3 runs 15 residues. The germline CDR1 and CDR2 sequences are MNHEY and SVGAGI. V lost 6 bases to trimming and J lost 4 bases, with 16 bases between them. Profiling relied on immunoSEQ multiplex PCR, and the TCRdb table lists in-frame clones only, not all of them. The sample shows around 80,000 clones, about 86% of them seen only once. A word on this clone: Antigen unknown.

The chain joins TRBV6-5 to TRBJ1-3; D is perhaps TRBD1 (6 bases). This sample comprised CD4+ or CD8+ T cells sorted from blood, obtained in a trial of the OX40 agonist ivuxolimab. The TCR sequence derives from an adult with an advanced solid tumor such as melanoma, head and neck, liver or kidney cancer. In nucleotides, the CDR3 is TGTGCCAGCAGCCGGGGGCCGACAGGAGGAAACACCATATATTTT. It is translated as CASSRGPTGGNTIYF.